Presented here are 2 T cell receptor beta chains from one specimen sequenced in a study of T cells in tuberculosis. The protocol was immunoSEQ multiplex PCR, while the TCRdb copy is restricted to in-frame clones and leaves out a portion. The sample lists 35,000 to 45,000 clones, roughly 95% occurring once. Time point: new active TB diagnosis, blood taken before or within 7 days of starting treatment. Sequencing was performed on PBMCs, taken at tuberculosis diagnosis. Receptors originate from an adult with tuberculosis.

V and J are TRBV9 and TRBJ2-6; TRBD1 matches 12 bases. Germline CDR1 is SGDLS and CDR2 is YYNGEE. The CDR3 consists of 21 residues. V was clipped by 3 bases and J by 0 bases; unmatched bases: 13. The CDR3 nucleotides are TGTGCCAGCAGCGACCCACCGGGACAGGGGGCGCCCAGCTCTGGGGCCAACGTCCTGACTTTC. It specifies CASSDPPGQGAPSSGANVLTF. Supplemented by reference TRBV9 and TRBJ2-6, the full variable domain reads DSGVTQTPKHLITATGQRVTLRCSPRSGDLSVYWYQQSLDQGLQFLIQYYNGEERAKGNILERFSAQQFPDLHSELNLSSLELGDSALYFCASSDPPGQGAPSSGANVLTFGAGSRLTVL.

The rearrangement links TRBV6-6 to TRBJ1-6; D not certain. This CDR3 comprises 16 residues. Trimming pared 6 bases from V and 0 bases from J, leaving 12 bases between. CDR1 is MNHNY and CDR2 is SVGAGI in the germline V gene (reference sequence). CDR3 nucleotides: TGTGCCAGCAGACTCAGCGGGAGCTCCTATAATTCACCCCTCCACTTT. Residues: CASRLSGSSYNSPLHF.